The clone carrying this T cell receptor (beta chain) turned up a few times. Rearranged V-D-J TRB sequences were amplified with a mixed TRB-A/B primer pool. TCRdb re-analysed the multiplex PCR reads in MiXCR, keeping a single row per CDR3 protein. Here the sample spans 5,000 to 6,000 distinct CDR3 sequences, approximately 28% being singletons. The data were taken from a study of T cell repertoires in aging, cancer and after chemotherapy. The template was genomic DNA from peripheral blood, not RNA. This CDR3 is built from 15 residues. Germline V gene sequence: CDR1 MNHNS, CDR2 SASEGT. The V and J ends lost 1 base and 3 bases respectively, with 7 bases between them.

This rearrangement joins TRBV6-1 to TRBJ1-6; D perhaps matches TRBD1 (6 bases). The sequence was collected from a human donor in good health. The sequenced sample consisted of blood. The CDR3 nucleotides are TGTGCCAGCAGTGAAGTAGGGGGCTATAATTCACCCCTCCACTTT. It translates to CASSEVGGYNSPLHF.